This T cell receptor beta chain was captured in a study of blood T cell repertoires in COVID-19. On the study more broadly: Samples of COVID-19 (acute and convalescent) were obtained from the United States, Italy and Spain. Sources were T cells, B-cell-depleted T cells, or PBMCs; the material itself was cDNA or gDNA.

In the original workflow: Reference gene primer amplification in the assay estimated nucleated cell counts. The table came from immunoSEQ multiplex PCR; TCRdb's copy has only in-frame clones and leaves some out. Clone size and the V and J calls come from that table; the DNA yielded D and trimming. The data contain roughly 24,000 clones, about 91% of them singletons. With V trimmed by 2 bases and J by 5 bases, 9 bases remained unmatched. This CDR3 has 18 residues. Germline-derived CDR1 and CDR2 are SGHNT and YENEEA. This clonotype originated in a human donor in a cohort sampled during active COVID-19. This rearrangement joins TRBV11-3 to TRBJ2-5; 15 bases align to TRBD2. Sequenced material: peripheral blood. CDR3 sequence reads: CASSLSFGLAGGPETQYF. CDR3 nucleotide sequence: TGTGCCAGCAGCTTAAGTTTCGGACTAGCGGGAGGGCCGGAGACCCAGTACTTC.